This T cell receptor (beta chain) was sequenced during a study of T cell responses to AZD1222 COVID-19 vaccine. Study-wide findings and caveats: Along spike, vaccine-associated CD4 TCRs were found throughout, with dominance at 160-218 and 743-854.

V shed 2 bases, J shed 7 bases, and the junction held 7 bases outside the gene matches. The CDR3 runs to 15 residues. Germline V gene sequence: CDR1 SGHTA, CDR2 FQGTGA. The data were produced by immunoSEQ multiplex PCR, yet TCRdb's version contains in-frame clones alone and is incomplete. The table has 95,000 to 150,000 clones, 70% to 90% seen once. A note on this clone: Its antigen is unidentified.

Sample: peripheral blood, taken on day 0 of AZD1222 vaccination. The gene calls are TRBV7-3 and TRBJ2-2; 7 nucleotides agree with TRBD2. The receptor comes from an adult in good health. This CDR3 is CASSLAGVSVGELFF. The DNA for the CDR3 is TGTGCCAGCAGCTTAGCGGGAGTGTCGGTCGGGGAGCTGTTTTTT.